These 20 T cell receptor beta chains came from one sample sequenced in a study of regulatory T cells in long-lasting Graves disease. As for time point: persistent/refractory GD, antithyroid drugs over 5 years with positive TRAb. RNA isolated from PBMCs was used to make the TCR library. HTBI primers from iRepertoire and Arm-PCR of CDR3 regions yielded the TCR beta libraries. TCRdb passed the multiplex PCR reads through MiXCR, listing each CDR3 protein once. The data contain roughly 400,000 distinct CDR3 sequences, around 20% of them singletons. The starting material was peripheral blood mononuclear cells (PBMCs), obtained when the disease was refractory, from a patient treated with antithyroid drugs. Source of these receptors: a female donor with Graves disease.

This rearrangement joins TRBV28 to TRBJ1-1; D remains unclear. The length of the CDR3 is 13 residues. CDR1 and CDR2 (germline): MDHEN, SYDVKM. Trimming left V 5 bases short and J 4 bases short, with 11 bases between. The CDR3 sequence is CASSPRWGTEAFF. The CDR3 nucleotides are TGTGCCAGCAGTCCCCGGTGGGGCACTGAAGCTTTCTTT.

There are many counts of this clonotype. Germline and junction disagree at one end, which may indicate a read error. The chain has TRBV7-7 and TRBJ1-4; D remains ambiguous. This CDR3 is 15 amino acids long. The germline V gene has CDR1 SSHAT and CDR2 FNYEAQ (reference sequence). CDR3 nucleotides: TGTGCTAGCAGCCCCCAAGAACTTTATAATGAAAAACTGTTTTTT. This gives the protein CASSPQELYNEKLFF.

V and J are TRBV20-1 and TRBJ2-2; 7 positions agree with TRBD2. This CDR3 is 14 amino acids long. Germline-derived CDR1 and CDR2 are DFQATT and SNEGSKA (reference sequence). With 3 bases clipped from V and 5 bases from J, the junction kept 6 bases outside the gene matches. The CDR3 loop is CSASRPAGTGELFF. The CDR3 DNA reads as TGCAGTGCTAGCAGACCAGCGGGGACCGGGGAGCTGTTTTTT.

This clonotype occurred many times. The CDR3 here is CASSHSTDTQYF. CDR3 sequence (DNA): TGTGCCAGCAGCCATTCAACGGATACGCAGTATTTT. This chain links TRBV3-1 with TRBJ2-3; no firm D call. Germline CDR1 is LGHDT and CDR2 is YNNKEL (reference sequence). V lost 3 bases, J lost 6 bases, and 7 bases lay in between. The CDR3 extends over 12 amino acids.

This clonotype was detected a few times. The rearrangement links TRBV20-1 to TRBJ1-2; D is undetermined. The CDR3 has 11 amino acids. Germline lookup yields CDR1 DFQATT and CDR2 SNEGSKA (reference sequence). Between the trimmed V and J ends, which lost 0 bases and 8 bases, there was a span of 7 bases. DNA of the CDR3: TGCAGTGCTAGAGACTATGCCGGCTACACCTTC. Protein product: CSARDYAGYTF.

The V gene is TRBV4-1, the J gene TRBJ2-7; D is undetermined. V lost 1 base to trimming and J lost 0 bases, with 10 bases between them. Germline V gene lookup returns CDR1 MGHRA and CDR2 YSYEKL. This CDR3 contains 15 residues. DNA of the CDR3: TGCGCCAGCAGCCAAGTATTCGGCGACTCCTACGAGCAGTACTTC. Translation: CASSQVFGDSYEQYF.

This clonotype was picked up many times. The genes are TRBV2 and TRBJ1-2; D is ambiguous. The germline gives CDR1 SNHLY, CDR2 FYNNEI. The V end was cut by 1 base, the J end by 0 bases, with 9 bases between. The CDR3 contains 15 residues. The CDR3: CASSEGWGSNYGYTF. In nucleotides, the CDR3 is TGTGCCAGCAGTGAAGGCTGGGGATCTAACTATGGCTACACCTTC.

The chain joins TRBV28 to TRBJ2-7, with 7 bases aligning to TRBD1. With V trimmed by 6 bases and J by 2 bases, 10 bases remained unmatched. Germline-derived CDR1 and CDR2 are MDHEN and SYDVKM. The length of the CDR3 is 15 residues. DNA of the CDR3: TGTGCCAGCAGGTCCGGACAGGCCGTCCCCTACGAGCAGTACTTC. This codes for CASRSGQAVPYEQYF.

The gene calls are TRBV5-1 and TRBJ2-7; 8 nucleotides agree with TRBD1. The germline CDR1 and CDR2 sequences are SGHRS and YFSETQ. The V gene end was trimmed by 0 bases and the J gene end by 3 bases; junction bases not matched to a gene: 5. This CDR3 has 15 residues. The CDR3 reads CASSLGTGFVYEQYF. The CDR3 bases are TGCGCCAGCAGCTTGGGGACAGGGTTTGTCTACGAGCAGTACTTC. Variable domain in full (rest from reference TRBV5-1 and TRBJ2-7): KAGVTQTPRYLIKTRGQQVTLSCSPISGHRSVSWYQQTPGQGLQFLFEYFSETQRNKGNFPGRFSGRQFSNSRSEMNVSTLELGDSALYLCASSLGTGFVYEQYFGPGTRLTVT.

This clonotype was observed at least ten times. The CDR3 loop is CATHREKYTGELFF. CDR3 nucleotide sequence: TGTGCCACCCACCGGGAGAAGTACACCGGGGAGCTGTTTTTT. The chain uses TRBV28 and TRBJ2-2, with D possibly TRBD2 on 6 matching bases. Germline CDR1 and CDR2: MDHEN and SYDVKM. V was shortened by 10 bases and J by 3 bases, with 15 bases between the two germline ends. The CDR3 sequence is 14 residues long.

This clonotype was observed a handful of times. The chain uses TRBV9 and TRBJ2-7; D gene ambiguous. Per the germline V gene, CDR1 is SGDLS and CDR2 is YYNGEE. The V and J ends lost 0 bases and 7 bases respectively, with 11 bases between them. The CDR3 is 13 residues long. DNA of the CDR3: TGTGCCAGCAGCGTAGATTTCCTCGGTGAGCAGTACTTC. Translating gives CASSVDFLGEQYF.

The table lists this clonotype with many counts. This sequence joins TRBV12-3 or TRBV12-4 and TRBJ1-1, with a weak D call TRBD1 (6 bases). The V gene lost 5 bases and the J gene lost 6 bases, with 16 bases spanning the gap. CDR3 size: 14 residues. CDR3 DNA: TGTGCCAGCAGTCAATCACAGGGTTACGCTGAAGCTTTCTTT. Protein product: CASSQSQGYAEAFF.

The chain recombines TRBV5-1 with TRBJ2-7; 8 positions agree with TRBD1. Germline V gene sequence: CDR1 SGHRS, CDR2 YFSETQ. This CDR3 is built from 14 residues. Trimming at V came to 7 bases and at J to 4 bases, leaving 10 bases not matched to a gene. Written as DNA, the CDR3 is TGCGCCAGCGGACAGGGTCACCAGGGGTACGAGCAGTACTTC. Its protein product is CASGQGHQGYEQYF.

The table lists this clonotype with a few counts. CDR3 residues: CSAPPGPGELFF. The CDR3 bases are TGCAGTGCCCCCCCCGGCCCCGGGGAGCTGTTTTTT. The genes are TRBV20-1 and TRBJ2-2; D not certain. The length of the CDR3 is 12 residues. The V gene lost 6 bases and the J gene lost 6 bases, with 11 bases spanning the gap. Looked up from germline, CDR1 is DFQATT and CDR2 is SNEGSKA (reference sequence).

This clonotype appeared a few times. CDR3 DNA: TGTGCCAGTAGAATAACCGGGACAGGGGCTAACTATGGCTACACCTTC. It is translated as CASRITGTGANYGYTF. The chain employs TRBV19 and TRBJ1-2, with 10 positions matching TRBD1. The CDR3 has 16 amino acids. The germline CDR1 and CDR2 sequences are LNHDA and SQIVND (reference sequence). V trimming: 6 bases; J trimming: 0 bases; junction bases outside the gene matches: 7.

This clonotype was recorded a few times. V usage is TRBV27 and J usage is TRBJ1-6; TRBD1 might be the D (6 bases). V was trimmed by 2 bases and J by 4 bases, leaving 12 bases between them. Germline V gene data show CDR1 as MNHEY and CDR2 as SMNVEV (reference sequence). CDR3 length equals 16 residues. CDR3 sequence: CASSLRGGTYNSPLHF. For the CDR3, the DNA is TGTGCCAGCAGTTTAAGGGGGGGAACTTATAATTCACCCCTCCACTTT.

This clonotype was seen repeatedly, ten times or more. This chain uses TRBV28 with TRBJ1-5; 10 bases fit TRBD1. Losses at the gene ends were 3 bases for V and 4 bases for J; bases not matched to a gene: 9. The CDR3 length is 17 residues. Per germline, CDR1 MDHEN and CDR2 SYDVKM. Here the CDR3 DNA reads TGTGCCAGCAGTTTTTACCGGGGACAGGGGAAAAATCAGCCCCAGCATTTT. Protein sequence: CASSFYRGQGKNQPQHF.

The chain has TRBV9 and TRBJ1-2, with 8 bases matching TRBD1. CDR1 is SGDLS and CDR2 is YYNGEE in the germline V gene. This CDR3 is built from 16 residues. J lost 4 bases, V lost 4 bases, and 12 bases had no gene match. In DNA form, the CDR3 reads TGTGCCAGCAGCTCCCACCGGGACAGGCCCCTCTATGGCTACACCTTC. This gives the protein CASSSHRDRPLYGYTF. The complete variable domain, with remaining parts taken from reference TRBV9 and TRBJ1-2, reads DSGVTQTPKHLITATGQRVTLRCSPRSGDLSVYWYQQSLDQGLQFLIQYYNGEERAKGNILERFSAQQFPDLHSELNLSSLELGDSALYFCASSSHRDRPLYGYTFGSGTRLTVV.

The sample holds many counts of this clonotype. The chain recombines TRBV20-1 with TRBJ1-1, with a possible D match to TRBD1 (5 bases). CDR3 length equals 15 residues. The germline V and J ends were trimmed by 4 bases and 1 base, with 16 bases remaining between them. The V gene's germline CDR1 is DFQATT and CDR2 SNEGSKA (reference sequence). CDR3 in DNA: TGCAGTGCTATAACAACCGGGACCGCGAACACTGAAGCTTTCTTT. The encoded protein is CSAITTGTANTEAFF.

This clonotype was detected only a few times. The junction and the germline gene differ at one end; a read error may be behind it. The J gene is TRBJ2-1, the V gene TRBV10-3, with 13 bases fitting TRBD2. Per the germline V gene, CDR1 is ENHRY and CDR2 is SYGVKD. The CDR3 has 14 amino acids. The chain's CDR3 is CAISQTSGRANMIF. In nucleotides, the CDR3 is TGTGCCATCAGTCAAACTAGCGGGAGGGCCAATATGATCTTC.